This record looks at one TCR beta chain sequence and its context. This specimen comes from a study of blood T cell repertoires in COVID-19. Study background: Acute and convalescent COVID-19 specimens originated in the United States, Italy and Spain. PBMCs, B-cell-depleted T cells, or T cells provided the cDNA or gDNA that made up the material.

In the original processing: Estimation of nucleated cell counts relied on the amplification of reference gene primers. The protocol was immunoSEQ multiplex PCR, while the TCRdb copy is restricted to in-frame clones and leaves out a portion. That table furnishes V, J and clone size, whereas the DNA furnished D and trimming. The sample consists of fewer than 650,000 clones, around 90% of them appearing once. The CDR3 runs to 16 residues. Germline CDR1 is SNHLY and CDR2 is FYNNEI. Losses at the gene ends were 6 bases for V and 5 bases for J; bases not matched to a gene: 10. This TCR derives from a woman between 45 and 60 years old with COVID-19, enrolled during active disease. V and J are TRBV2 and TRBJ1-4, with TRBD1 identical over 9 bases. The sequenced material came from peripheral blood. This chain's CDR3 is CASRPTIDRGNEKLFF. CDR3 bases: TGTGCCAGCAGACCTACCATCGACAGGGGGAATGAAAAACTGTTTTTT.